This T cell receptor beta chain was profiled in a study of blood T cell repertoires in COVID-19. Original data processing: Estimates of nucleated cell counts were drawn from the amplification of reference gene primers. Produced via immunoSEQ multiplex PCR; TCRdb's table is partial and in-frame only. That table supplies the V and J calls and clone size; D and trimming were determined from the DNA. The sample holds about 100,000 clones, approximately 86% seen once. V gave up 2 bases and J gave up 2 bases, with 16 bases separating them. Germline loops: CDR1 SNHLY, CDR2 FYNNEI. This CDR3 spans 17 amino acids.

This clonotype originated in a human donor in a cohort sampled during active COVID-19. This chain connects TRBV2 to TRBJ2-1; a weak D match, TRBD1 (6 bases). The sample taken for sequencing was peripheral blood. The CDR3 loop reads CASSEFLAKGAYNEQFF. The CDR3 DNA reads TGTGCCAGCAGTGAATTTCTAGCCAAGGGGGCCTACAATGAGCAGTTCTTC.